This T cell receptor beta chain derives from a study of CD8 T cells in ankylosing spondylitis. The study, taken as a whole, reports: It was reported that disease-linked clones were significantly enriched in matched ankylosing spondylitis synovial fluid. A CD8+ phenotype characterized the disease-linked clones, which were relatively rare in peripheral blood. One TCR beta motif, made up of under ten highly homologous variants, appeared characteristic of ankylosing spondylitis blood.

The germline CDR1 and CDR2 sequences are SEHNR and FQNEAQ (reference sequence). The V end lost 1 base, the J end lost 3 bases, and 7 bases lay between the germline ends. The CDR3 length is 13 residues. A remark on this clonotype: Its antigen is undetermined.

Construction of TCR beta libraries was performed using quantitative 5'-RACE with molecular barcodes. MiXCR, applied by TCRdb to the 5' RACE reads, yields one record per CDR3 protein. This repertoire shows about 240,000 distinct CDR3 sequences, about 9.1% found once; its top ten account for around 7%. Sequenced: blood, either unsorted or a sorted T cell fraction (not recorded which). The sequence was collected from a male donor with ankylosing spondylitis or in good health (not recorded which). The chain links TRBV7-9 to TRBJ2-7, with unresolved D. The CDR3 DNA follows: TGTGCCAGCAGCTTAGTACAGTTCTACGAGCAGTACTTC. Translated, it gives CASSLVQFYEQYF.